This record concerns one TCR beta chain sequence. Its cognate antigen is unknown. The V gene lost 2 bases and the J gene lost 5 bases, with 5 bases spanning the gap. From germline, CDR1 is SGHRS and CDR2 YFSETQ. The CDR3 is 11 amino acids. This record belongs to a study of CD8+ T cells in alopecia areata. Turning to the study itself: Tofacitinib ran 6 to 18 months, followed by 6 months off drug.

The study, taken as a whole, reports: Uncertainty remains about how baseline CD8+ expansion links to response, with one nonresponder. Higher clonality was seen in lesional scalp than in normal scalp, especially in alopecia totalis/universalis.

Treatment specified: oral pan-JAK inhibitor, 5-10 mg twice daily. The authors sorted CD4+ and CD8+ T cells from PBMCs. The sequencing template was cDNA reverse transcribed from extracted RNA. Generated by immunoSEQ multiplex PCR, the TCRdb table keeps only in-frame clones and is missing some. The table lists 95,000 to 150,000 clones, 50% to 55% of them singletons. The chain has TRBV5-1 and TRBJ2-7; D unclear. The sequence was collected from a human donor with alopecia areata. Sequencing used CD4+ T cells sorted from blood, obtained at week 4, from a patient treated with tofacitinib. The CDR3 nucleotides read TGCGCCAGCAGCTTCCTCCACGAGCAGTACTTC. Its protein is CASSFLHEQYF.